This T cell receptor (beta chain) was retrieved from a study of T cell responses to AZD1222 COVID-19 vaccine. Sequencing was performed with immunoSEQ multiplex PCR; in TCRdb, only in-frame clones are kept and a portion is missing. The sample has 54,000 or so clones, 80% seen once; the top ten hold approximately 5.2%. The ends were cut back, 4 bases at V and 8 bases at J, with 11 bases in the middle. This CDR3 has 12 residues. CDR1 is SGHAT, CDR2 FQNNGV, per germline. The clonotype originates from an adult who received the AZD1222 COVID-19 vaccine. The source material was peripheral blood, sampled 28 days after the second AZD1222 dose. The chain uses TRBV11-2 and TRBJ1-2; possible D gene TRBD1, 6 bases. The CDR3 DNA is TGTGCCAGCAGCTCCACAGGGTACGGCTACACCTTC. As protein: CASSSTGYGYTF.